This T cell receptor beta chain was found in a study of response to subunit inactivated influenza vaccine. General study points: A suggestion made by the authors is that each seasonal influenza vaccination recruits few new T cells.

MiXCR, applied by TCRdb to the RT-PCR reads, yields one record per CDR3 protein. The table includes about 520,000 distinct CDR3 sequences, 7.2% detected once. V lost 2 bases and J 2 bases, leaving 7 bases between the germline ends. The CDR3 is made up of 13 amino acids. Germline assignment: CDR1 SGHRS and CDR2 YFSETQ. This clonotype was counted many times. The target antigen is unknown. The TCR was taken from a man in his fifties or sixties who received an inactivated influenza vaccine. The rearrangement links TRBV5-1 to TRBJ2-5; the D is unclear. The sample consisted of PBMCs from blood, taken approximately 25 months after vaccination. In DNA form, the CDR3 reads TGCGCCAGCAGCTTCGAATATCAAGAGACCCAGTACTTC. This sequence encodes CASSFEYQETQYF.